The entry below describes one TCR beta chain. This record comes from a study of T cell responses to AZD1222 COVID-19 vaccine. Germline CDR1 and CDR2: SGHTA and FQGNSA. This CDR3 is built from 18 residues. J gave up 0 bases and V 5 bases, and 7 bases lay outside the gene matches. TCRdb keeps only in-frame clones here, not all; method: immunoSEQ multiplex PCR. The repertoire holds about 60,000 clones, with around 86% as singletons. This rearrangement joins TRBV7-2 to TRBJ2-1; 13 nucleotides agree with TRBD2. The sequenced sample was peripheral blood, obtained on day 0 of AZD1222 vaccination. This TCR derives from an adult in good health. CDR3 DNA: TGTGCCAGCAGCCCTCCGGGACTAGCGGGATCCTCCTACAATGAGCAGTTCTTC. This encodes CASSPPGLAGSSYNEQFF.